This record covers a single TCR beta chain. Its antigen is unidentified. Assay: immunoSEQ multiplex PCR; the TCRdb copy retains only in-frame clones and omits some. The repertoire includes about 76,000 clones, roughly 90% of them detected once, and 4.2% sits in the top ten. The sample is drawn from a study of T cell responses to AZD1222 COVID-19 vaccine. This CDR3 comprises 14 residues. Trimming took 0 bases from V and 6 from J, leaving 12 bases between them. Germline loops: CDR1 SGDLS, CDR2 YYNGEE. Findings and caveats of the study: Donors in the cohort were predominantly white British and more often female, and clonal diversity was possibly underestimated. None of the repertoires were sampled until the peak T cell response had passed.

This clonotype was sampled from an adult in good health. Sequenced here: peripheral blood, sampled on day 0 of AZD1222 vaccination. V is TRBV9 and J is TRBJ1-2; no definite D call. The CDR3 DNA reads TGTGCCAGCAGCGTAGGAACGCCCGTTGATGGCTACACCTTC. Its translation is CASSVGTPVDGYTF.